This T cell receptor beta chain comes out of a study of CD8 T cells in Susac syndrome (dated by TCRdb to the late 2010s). The study in broad terms: The study used repertoire sequencing to test whether antigen drove CD8+ T cell activation and differentiation in Susac syndrome. The clonality of the CD8+ T cell repertoire was compared across more than 9 healthy donors, 14 Susac syndrome patients and under 19 multiple sclerosis patients.

The V and J ends are trimmed by 3 bases and 4 bases, leaving 9 bases between them. Spanning cysteine to phenylalanine, the CDR3 consists of 14 amino acids. Just CDR3 DNA is preserved here, 42 bases in frame from base 1. CDR1 and CDR2 (KGHDR, SFDVKD) derive from the germline V gene. General findings and caveats noted by the study authors: The number of individuals in the TCR sequencing and HLA analysis was acknowledged as relatively small.

RNA was extracted using the RNeasy kit, and about 0.45 to 1 ug of the RNA was reverse transcribed with random hexamers. The immunoSEQ multiplex PCR assay, which covers 54 Vbeta and 13 Jbeta segments, was used to amplify TCR beta CDR3 regions. To correct PCR amplification bias, a synthetic template baseline was used for both primer optimization and computational correction. The study's processing was this. Reads were annotated to V, D and J genes according to IMGT and were analyzed with immunoSEQ Analyzer, with only productive sequences retained. Clonality was computed as one minus Shannon entropy normalized by log2 of the number of productive unique sequences. Public and private clones were assessed among the 100 most prevalent clones of each patient and control. Clones were defined as Susac-specific if absent from the healthy and MS cohorts, from around 1,000 published viral clones and from other ImmuneACCESS disease sequences. TCRdb ran its own pipeline on the public reads, namely fastp trimming at Q25 and MiXCR clone calling, and kept in-frame beta chains. For every CDR3 protein sequence, its rows merge into one entry that carries the most common genes and DNA. The V and J calls reflect TCRdb's pipeline rather than the authors' work. In this sample the table shows approximately 150,000 distinct CDR3 sequences, approximately 79% of which occur a single time. About 0.51% of the sample lies in the top ten.

Peripheral blood CD8+ and CD4+ T cells from healthy donors, Susac syndrome patients and multiple sclerosis patients were profiled by high-throughput TCR beta sequencing. The multiple sclerosis controls were treatment-naive patients who had stable or active relapsing-remitting disease and met the revised McDonald criteria. Bulk CD8+ and CD4+ T cells were purified magnetically by negative isolation, whereas CD8+ TEMRA cells were enriched by FACS. Blood was collected in EDTA tubes and processed within 24 hours, with PBMCs isolated through density gradient centrifugation. PBMCs destined for TCR sequencing were cryopreserved in liquid nitrogen and later thawed in a 37 °C water bath. Purity of sorted or isolated CD4+, CD8+ and CD8+ TEMRA cells was at least 90%. On this clonotype: This receptor's antigen is unknown. No much larger clonotype is one base removed from it; base qualities were not supplied.

The TCR originated in a human donor with multiple sclerosis. The rearranged chain carries TRBV24-1 and TRBJ1-5; perhaps TRBD1 is the D gene, with 5 bases matching. The material sequenced was CD8+ T cells from PBMCs. Here is the DNA: TGTGCCACCAGTGATACAGGCCTAAATCAGCCCCAGCATTTT. Its coded protein is CATSDTGLNQPQHF.